The 20 T cell receptor beta chains below were found in one sample sequenced in a study of T cell changes during pregnancy in multiple sclerosis. Sequencing used immunoSEQ multiplex PCR; TCRdb keeps in-frame clones, though not all of them. Of 65,000 to 85,000 clones detected, just over 90% appear once; the ten largest clones hold roughly 1.5%. The sequences come from peripheral blood, collected after pregnancy. Source of these receptors: a female donor with multiple sclerosis, enrolled in a pregnancy study.

This chain links TRBV5-1 with TRBJ1-2; D not certain. This CDR3 has 13 amino acids. Trimming left V 6 bases short and J 4 bases short, with 13 bases between. Germline CDR1 SGHRS, CDR2 YFSETQ. CDR3 amino acids: CASTPSKPYGYTF. Here the CDR3 DNA reads TGCGCCAGCACCCCGTCTAAACCCTATGGCTACACCTTC. The entire variable domain, with the rest obtained from reference TRBV5-1 and TRBJ1-2, is as follows: KAGVTQTPRYLIKTRGQQVTLSCSPISGHRSVSWYQQTPGQGLQFLFEYFSETQRNKGNFPGRFSGRQFSNSRSEMNVSTLELGDSALYLCASTPSKPYGYTFGSGTRLTVV.

The DNA for the CDR3 is TGTGCCAGCAATGGTCAGGGGGACTATGGCTACACCTTC. Its translation is CASNGQGDYGYTF. The chain carries TRBV28 and TRBJ1-2; 7 nucleotides line up with TRBD1. V was clipped by 7 bases and J by 3 bases; unmatched bases: 5. Germline values: CDR1 MDHEN, CDR2 SYDVKM. The CDR3 sequence is 13 residues long.

This clone was observed a single time. The rearrangement joins TRBV2 to TRBJ2-2, with 14 bases fitting TRBD2. This CDR3 is 18 amino acids long. V shed 7 bases, J shed 4 bases, and the junction held 11 bases outside the gene matches. The germline V gene encodes CDR1 SNHLY and CDR2 FYNNEI. The CDR3 sequence: CASKPGTSGRKTTGELFF. The CDR3 DNA reads as TGTGCCAGCAAACCTGGGACTAGCGGGAGAAAGACCACCGGGGAGCTGTTTTTT. Combining the CDR3 with reference TRBV2 and TRBJ2-2 gives the whole variable domain EPEVTQTPSHQVTQMGQEVILRCVPISNHLYFYWYRQILGQKVEFLVSFYNNEISEKSEIFDDQFSVERPDGSNFTLKIRSTKLEDSAMYFCASKPGTSGRKTTGELFFGEGSRLTVL.

The sample holds one count of this clone. J is TRBJ2-7 and V is TRBV19; 8 nucleotides match TRBD2. CDR1 and CDR2 from the germline V gene are LNHDA and SQIVND (reference sequence). There are 15 residues in the CDR3. Trimming removed 4 bases from V and 2 bases from J; junction bases left unmatched: 7. Written as DNA, the CDR3 is TGTGCCAGTAGTACCTCGGGACTAGGAACCTACGAGCAGTACTTC. Amino acid sequence: CASSTSGLGTYEQYF.

The chain couples TRBV29-1 to TRBJ2-1; 12 nucleotides align to TRBD2. The germline CDR1 and CDR2 sequences are SQVTM and ANQGSEA. The length of the CDR3 is 17 residues. Germline trimming cut 7 bases from V and 7 bases from J; bases unmatched to any gene: 17. The CDR3 nucleotides are TGCAGCGCTGGGACAGCAAATCTAGCGGGAGGGCCGAATGAGCAGTTCTTC. Translation gives CSAGTANLAGGPNEQFF.

This chain links TRBV13 with TRBJ1-5, with 7 bases matching TRBD1. Germline trimming cut 4 bases from V and 4 bases from J; bases unmatched to any gene: 1. There are 13 residues in the CDR3. The germline CDR1 and CDR2 sequences are PRHDT and FYEKMQ (reference sequence). The CDR3 DNA follows: TGTGCCAGCAGCTCGGACAGGAATCAGCCCCAGCATTTT. Translation: CASSSDRNQPQHF.

The V gene is TRBV23-1, the J gene TRBJ2-7; weak D call: TRBD1 (5 bases). TRBV23-1 carries the ORF label, with uncertain function. The length of the CDR3 is 16 residues. Trimming stripped 0 bases from V and 4 bases from J, with 16 bases between. For the CDR3, the DNA is TGCGCCAGCAGTCAATCGAGACAGTTCAGTTCATACGAGCAGTACTTC. Its protein is CASSQSRQFSSYEQYF.

The chain has TRBV5-8 and TRBJ2-5; perhaps TRBD2 as D (6 bases). Between the trimmed V and J ends, which lost 4 bases and 4 bases, there was a span of 8 bases. Per germline, CDR1 SGHTS and CDR2 YDEGEE. This CDR3 is 12 amino acids long. The CDR3 protein is CASSRRAETQYF. In DNA, the CDR3 is TGTGCCAGCAGCCGGAGGGCAGAGACCCAGTACTTC.

The chain carries TRBV28 and TRBJ1-5; no definite D call. Germline-derived CDR1 and CDR2 are MDHEN and SYDVKM. The CDR3 runs 18 residues. V was shortened by 2 bases and J by 0 bases, with 17 bases between the two germline ends. This CDR3 is CASSLAGALDFSNQPQHF. For the CDR3, the DNA is TGTGCCAGCAGTTTAGCAGGCGCTTTGGACTTTAGCAATCAGCCCCAGCATTTT.

J is TRBJ2-3 and V is TRBV4-2, with 8 bases matching TRBD2. V was clipped by 0 bases and J by 0 bases; unmatched bases: 11. The V gene's germline CDR1 is LGHNA and CDR2 YNFKEQ. The CDR3 extends over 19 amino acids. The CDR3 region has the DNA TGTGCCAGCAGCCAAGACTGGGTGACTAGCGATAGTAGCACAGATACGCAGTATTTT. This codes for CASSQDWVTSDSSTDTQYF.

The J gene is TRBJ2-1, the V gene TRBV5-1; TRBD1 aligns across 8 bases. V shed 1 base and J 9 bases; nucleotides not matched to a gene: 9. This CDR3 has 15 residues. The germline CDR1 and CDR2 sequences are SGHRS and YFSETQ. CDR3 loop: CASSLTGGLSSEQFF. The CDR3 nucleotides are TGCGCCAGCAGCTTGACAGGGGGATTGAGTAGTGAGCAGTTCTTC.

J is TRBJ2-7 and V is TRBV5-5; D perhaps matches TRBD2 (5 bases). The V end was cut by 0 bases, the J end by 4 bases, with 11 bases between. This CDR3 comprises 14 residues. The germline gives CDR1 SGHKS, CDR2 YYEKEE (reference sequence). CDR3 amino acids: CASSLGAGMYEQYF. Here the CDR3 DNA reads TGTGCCAGCAGCTTGGGGGCGGGTATGTACGAGCAGTACTTC.

The DNA for the CDR3 is TGCGCCAGCAGCCAATGGACAGGGGCCGTACCCCAAGAGACCCAGTACTTC. This translates into CASSQWTGAVPQETQYF. The rearrangement links TRBV4-3 to TRBJ2-5, with 9 bases matching TRBD1. The CDR3 loop spans 17 amino acids. Germline lookup yields CDR1 LGHNA and CDR2 YSLEER. Trimming removed 2 bases from V and 1 base from J; junction bases left unmatched: 8.

This chain uses TRBV7-8 with TRBJ2-1; TRBD2 matches 7 bases. The germline V gene has CDR1 SGHVS and CDR2 FQNEAQ. The CDR3 is 15 amino acids. The V gene end was trimmed by 7 bases and the J gene end by 1 base; junction bases not matched to a gene: 7. CDR3 sequence: CASTLAGESYNEQFF. As DNA, the CDR3 is TGTGCCAGCACCCTGGCGGGAGAATCCTACAATGAGCAGTTCTTC.

This clone is a singleton in its sample. This chain links TRBV9 with TRBJ2-3; TRBD2 might be the D (6 bases). This CDR3 comprises 15 residues. V lost 3 bases and J 0 bases, leaving 11 bases between the germline ends. Germline V gene sequence: CDR1 SGDLS, CDR2 YYNGEE. The CDR3 nucleotides are TGTGCCAGCAGCGCCGAGGGACTTAGCACAGATACGCAGTATTTT. This gives the protein CASSAEGLSTDTQYF.

The chain uses TRBV27 and TRBJ1-1, with 9 positions matching TRBD1. J lost 1 base, V lost 7 bases, and 4 bases had no gene match. Germline CDR1 reads MNHEY; CDR2 reads SMNVEV (reference sequence). The CDR3 is 14 amino acids. The CDR3 DNA sequence: TGTGCCAGCACTATGGACAGGGGGAACACTGAAGCTTTCTTT. This codes for CASTMDRGNTEAFF.

The rearrangement links TRBV5-1 to TRBJ2-7, with a weak D call TRBD1 (6 bases). The CDR3 loop spans 15 amino acids. CDR1 and CDR2 from the germline V gene are SGHRS and YFSETQ. Deletions cut 1 base from V and 3 bases from J, with 14 bases between. CDR3 residues: CASSLHQGSIYEQYF. DNA for the CDR3: TGCGCCAGCAGCTTGCATCAGGGGTCGATCTACGAGCAGTACTTC.

The V call is TRBV10-2, the J call TRBJ1-1; 7 positions agree with TRBD1. V lost 5 bases to trimming and J lost 0 bases; unmatched junction nucleotides: 6. This CDR3 comprises 15 residues. The germline V gene has CDR1 WSHSY and CDR2 SAAADI. The CDR3 region has the DNA TGCGCCAGCAGTAGGACAGGCCAAATGAACACTGAAGCTTTCTTT. It codes for CASSRTGQMNTEAFF.

V gene TRBV2 combines with J gene TRBJ2-7; TRBD1 matches 8 bases. Germline CDR1 and CDR2: SNHLY and FYNNEI. CDR3 length equals 15 residues. The ends lost 3 bases at V and 4 bases at J; junction bases unmatched: 8. DNA of the CDR3: TGTGCCAGCAGTGAGCGGCAGGGGGCATTTTACGAGCAGTACTTC. It yields the protein CASSERQGAFYEQYF.

The chain is built from TRBV9 and TRBJ2-1, with a possible D match to TRBD1 (6 bases). Per germline, CDR1 SGDLS and CDR2 YYNGEE. There are 15 residues in the CDR3. V was trimmed by 2 bases and J by 2 bases, leaving 11 bases between them. The CDR3 region is CASSVSGETYNEQFF. Written as DNA, the CDR3 is TGTGCCAGCAGCGTGTCAGGGGAGACCTACAATGAGCAGTTCTTC.